Each of the 22 T cell receptor beta chains below was sequenced from the same sample in a study of T cell responses to AZD1222 COVID-19 vaccine. Sequenced by immunoSEQ multiplex PCR; TCRdb stores in-frame clones only, minus some. The repertoire has approximately 140,000 clones, roughly 90% of them found once; the top ten carry 3.3%. Sequenced material: peripheral blood, taken 28 days after the second AZD1222 dose. These receptors were obtained from an adult who received the AZD1222 COVID-19 vaccine.

The chain combines TRBV24-1 with TRBJ2-1; 10 bases fit TRBD2. V lost 4 bases, J lost 3 bases, and 5 bases stayed unmatched. Germline values: CDR1 KGHDR, CDR2 SFDVKD. The CDR3 runs to 16 residues. The CDR3 protein is CATSDLTSGDYNEQFF. Written as DNA, the CDR3 is TGTGCCACCAGTGACCTCACTAGCGGGGACTACAATGAGCAGTTCTTC.

This chain uses TRBV10-3 with TRBJ1-4; TRBD1 aligns across 7 bases. This CDR3 is 17 amino acids long. Germline V gene data show CDR1 as ENHRY and CDR2 as SYGVKD. The J segment lost 0 bases and the V segment lost 9 bases, leaving 13 bases of the junction unmatched. The CDR3 bases are TGTGCCATTGGCTCCGGACAGGTTGGGACAACTAATGAAAAACTGTTTTTT. Translating it yields CAIGSGQVGTTNEKLFF.

V gene TRBV30 combines with J gene TRBJ2-1; 16 nucleotides agree with TRBD2. The V and J ends lost 0 bases and 7 bases, in that order; junction bases with no gene match: 6. Germline CDR1 reads GTSNPN; CDR2 reads SVGIG (reference sequence). CDR3 length: 17 residues. The CDR3 loop reads CAWSVGTSGRAGNEQFF. In nucleotides, the CDR3 is TGTGCCTGGAGTGTAGGGACTAGCGGGAGGGCCGGGAATGAGCAGTTCTTC.

This chain joins TRBV29-1 and TRBJ2-7; 8 nucleotides align to TRBD1. Germline CDR1 SQVTM, CDR2 ANQGSEA. V lost 2 bases, J lost 9 bases, and 6 bases stayed unmatched. This CDR3 has 12 amino acids. The CDR3 protein is CSVERQGAGQYF. In nucleotides, the CDR3 is TGCAGCGTTGAACGCCAGGGGGCCGGGCAGTACTTC.

The chain couples TRBV25-1 to TRBJ1-5, with a tentative D call TRBD1 (6 bases). Trimming removed 3 bases at V and 7 bases at J, with 16 bases between. Germline loops: CDR1 MGHDK, CDR2 SYGVNS. The CDR3 spans 15 residues. The CDR3, as DNA: TGTGCCAGCAGTGACGGCCAGGGGATCGGCCAGCCCCAGCATTTT. This codes for CASSDGQGIGQPQHF. The variable domain in full, with the rest retrieved from reference TRBV25-1 and TRBJ1-5, is EADIYQTPRYLVIGTGKKITLECSQTMGHDKMYWYQQDPGMELHLIHYSYGVNSTEKGDLSSESTVSRIRTEHFPLTLESARPSHTSQYLCASSDGQGIGQPQHFGDGTRLSIL.

V is TRBV27 and J is TRBJ1-1, with TRBD1 matching over 9 bases. This CDR3 comprises 15 residues. The junction had 8 bases not matched to a gene; V was cut back by 4 bases and J by 5 bases. The germline gives CDR1 MNHEY, CDR2 SMNVEV (reference sequence). CDR3 residues: CASSYLGQGETEAFF. DNA of the CDR3: TGTGCCAGCAGTTACCTGGGACAGGGAGAAACTGAAGCTTTCTTT.

This chain joins TRBV10-3 and TRBJ2-1; 8 bases align to TRBD2. V lost 7 bases and J lost 2; bases outside the gene matches: 4. In germline, CDR1 is ENHRY, CDR2 SYGVKD. The CDR3 length is 14 residues. The CDR3 DNA follows: TGTGCCATCAACCGAGCGGGAGCCTACAATGAGCAGTTCTTC. Its translation is CAINRAGAYNEQFF.

The rearrangement joins TRBV27 to TRBJ1-4, with 9 bases lining up with TRBD1. Trimming removed 6 bases from V and 8 bases from J; junction bases left unmatched: 10. This CDR3 is built from 15 residues. Germline CDR1 reads MNHEY; CDR2 reads SMNVEV (reference sequence). The CDR3 protein is CASRSPGQGDEKLFF. The CDR3 DNA reads as TGTGCCAGCAGATCCCCGGGACAGGGCGACGAAAAACTGTTTTTT.

This clone was counted a single time. This chain uses TRBV7-9 with TRBJ2-1, with 9 bases lining up with TRBD1. The V and J ends lost 5 bases and 10 bases, in that order; junction bases with no gene match: 9. The CDR3 length is 14 residues. The germline V gene has CDR1 SEHNR and CDR2 FQNEAQ (reference sequence). DNA of the CDR3: TGTGCCAGCAGCCCAGTGGGACAGGGCCGGGAGCAGTTCTTC. Protein product: CASSPVGQGREQFF.

In this sample, this clone turned up once. The CDR3 coding sequence is TGTGCCAGCAGTTTAAACCCATCTATCGCACAGGGGGGCTACACCTTC. Translation gives CASSLNPSIAQGGYTF. The chain couples TRBV28 to TRBJ1-2; TRBD1 aligns across 7 bases. V lost 2 bases and J lost 8; bases outside the gene matches: 14. From germline, CDR1 is MDHEN and CDR2 SYDVKM. The CDR3 contains 16 residues.

The gene calls are TRBV28 and TRBJ1-2; D perhaps matches TRBD1 (6 bases). V lost 6 bases and J lost 4, with 18 bases in between. Germline V gives CDR1 MDHEN, CDR2 SYDVKM. The CDR3 runs 15 residues. CDR3: CASRPQGFDVYGYTF. The CDR3 nucleotides are TGTGCCAGCAGACCTCAGGGGTTCGACGTCTATGGCTACACCTTC.

This chain joins TRBV7-2 and TRBJ1-2; 10 bases agree with TRBD1. The CDR3 sequence is 15 residues long. The germline CDR1 and CDR2 sequences are SGHTA and FQGNSA. Unmatched junction bases numbered 4, after V lost 3 bases and J lost 3 bases. In nucleotides, the CDR3 is TGTGCCAGCAGCTTGGACAGGGGGTTCCACTATGGCTACACCTTC. It specifies CASSLDRGFHYGYTF.

This clone has just one count. This rearrangement joins TRBV20-1 to TRBJ2-1, with 7 bases that match TRBD2. The trim removed 3 bases at V and 7 bases at J, leaving 21 bases unmatched. Germline V lookup: CDR1 DFQATT, CDR2 SNEGSKA (reference sequence). The CDR3 has 18 amino acids. CDR3 amino acids: CSASGQGLRGRAINEQFF. CDR3 coding DNA: TGCAGTGCTAGTGGTCAAGGCCTACGGGGGAGGGCAATAAATGAGCAGTTCTTC.

V is TRBV9 and J is TRBJ2-2; D gene uncertain. Germline V gene lookup returns CDR1 SGDLS and CDR2 YYNGEE. This CDR3 spans 16 amino acids. Between the trimmed V and J ends, which lost 4 bases and 2 bases, there was a span of 15 bases. CDR3 loop: CASSPYGRGNTGELFF. The CDR3 nucleotides read TGTGCCAGCAGCCCTTACGGAAGAGGTAACACCGGGGAGCTGTTTTTT.

This rearrangement joins TRBV7-8 to TRBJ2-4; D is perhaps TRBD1 or TRBD2 (5 bases each). Germline-derived CDR1 and CDR2 are SGHVS and FQNEAQ. The CDR3 has 16 residues. Trimming left V 3 bases short and J 5 bases short, with 17 bases between. DNA for the CDR3: TGTGCCAGCAGCTTCATAACCGGGACGGCCGAAAACATTCAGTACTTC. It is translated as CASSFITGTAENIQYF.

The CDR3 sequence is CASSYAAVLNTEAFF. CDR3 DNA: TGTGCCAGCAGTTACGCAGCAGTTTTGAACACTGAAGCTTTCTTT. This chain uses TRBV6-5 with TRBJ1-1; no firm D call. The CDR3 has 15 residues. V dropped 2 bases and J dropped 0 bases, with 10 bases sitting between them. Looked up from germline, CDR1 is MNHEY and CDR2 is SVGAGI.

J is TRBJ2-1 and V is TRBV7-3; 9 bases are a match to TRBD2. This CDR3 comprises 16 residues. The trim removed 2 bases at V and 3 bases at J, leaving 5 bases unmatched. CDR1 and CDR2 from the germline V gene are SGHTA and FQGTGA. The CDR3 region is CASSLWPTSGYNEQFF. CDR3 bases: TGTGCCAGCAGCTTATGGCCGACTAGCGGCTACAATGAGCAGTTCTTC.

The CDR3 bases are TGTGCCAAATCTAGCGGGGGAAATTACGAGCAGTACTTC. It yields the protein CAKSSGGNYEQYF. This rearrangement joins TRBV2 to TRBJ2-7; 10 bases align to TRBD2. The V gene's germline CDR1 is SNHLY and CDR2 FYNNEI. J gave up 4 bases and V 10 bases, and 7 bases lay outside the gene matches. CDR3 length: 13 amino acids. The complete variable domain, with remaining parts taken from reference TRBV2 and TRBJ2-7, reads EPEVTQTPSHQVTQMGQEVILRCVPISNHLYFYWYRQILGQKVEFLVSFYNNEISEKSEIFDDQFSVERPDGSNFTLKIRSTKLEDSAMYFCAKSSGGNYEQYFGPGTRLTVT.

The V and J genes are TRBV28 and TRBJ2-3; 14 bases are a match to TRBD2. Germline V gene data show CDR1 as MDHEN and CDR2 as SYDVKM. CDR3 length: 16 residues. J gave up 4 bases and V 5 bases, and 5 bases lay outside the gene matches. The CDR3 coding sequence is TGTGCCAGCAGTAGGGGGACTAGCGGGAGACCAGATACGCAGTATTTT. It is translated as CASSRGTSGRPDTQYF.

J is TRBJ1-2 and V is TRBV18; 9 positions agree with TRBD1. The junction had 10 bases not matched to a gene; V was cut back by 6 bases and J by 2 bases. The germline CDR1 and CDR2 sequences are KGHSH and LQKENI. The CDR3 contains 16 residues. The CDR3 here is CASSPTGTGINYGYTF. CDR3 in DNA: TGTGCCAGCTCGCCGACCGGGACAGGGATCAACTATGGCTACACCTTC.

CDR3 DNA: TGCGCCAGCAGCCTTAGCGGGAACACAGATACGCAGTATTTT. It is translated as CASSLSGNTDTQYF. This chain links TRBV4-1 with TRBJ2-3, with 8 bases aligning to TRBD2. The CDR3 consists of 14 residues. V gave up 4 bases and J gave up 2 bases; unmatched junction bases: 2. Germline CDR1 is MGHRA and CDR2 is YSYEKL.

The chain uses TRBV28 and TRBJ1-6; no firm D call. With 6 bases removed from V and 7 bases from J, the gap between germline ends came to 13 bases. The CDR3 loop spans 14 amino acids. Germline-derived CDR1 and CDR2 are MDHEN and SYDVKM. The CDR3 protein is CASRINFPNSPLHF. The CDR3 DNA sequence: TGTGCCAGCAGAATAAACTTTCCCAATTCACCCCTCCACTTT.